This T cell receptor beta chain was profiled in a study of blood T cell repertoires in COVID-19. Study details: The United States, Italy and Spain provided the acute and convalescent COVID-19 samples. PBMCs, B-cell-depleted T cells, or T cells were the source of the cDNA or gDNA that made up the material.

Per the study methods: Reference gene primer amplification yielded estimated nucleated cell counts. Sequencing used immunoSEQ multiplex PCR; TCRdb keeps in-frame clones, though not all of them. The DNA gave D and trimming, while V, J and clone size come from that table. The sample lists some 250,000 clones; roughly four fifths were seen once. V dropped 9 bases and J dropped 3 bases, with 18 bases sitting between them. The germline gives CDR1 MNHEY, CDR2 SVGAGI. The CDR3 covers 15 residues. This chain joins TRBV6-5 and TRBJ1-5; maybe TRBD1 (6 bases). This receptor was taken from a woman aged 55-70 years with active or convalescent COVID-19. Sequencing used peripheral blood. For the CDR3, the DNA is TGTGCCAGTAGTAGGGACACAGTACTCAATCAGCCCCAGCATTTT. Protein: CASSRDTVLNQPQHF.